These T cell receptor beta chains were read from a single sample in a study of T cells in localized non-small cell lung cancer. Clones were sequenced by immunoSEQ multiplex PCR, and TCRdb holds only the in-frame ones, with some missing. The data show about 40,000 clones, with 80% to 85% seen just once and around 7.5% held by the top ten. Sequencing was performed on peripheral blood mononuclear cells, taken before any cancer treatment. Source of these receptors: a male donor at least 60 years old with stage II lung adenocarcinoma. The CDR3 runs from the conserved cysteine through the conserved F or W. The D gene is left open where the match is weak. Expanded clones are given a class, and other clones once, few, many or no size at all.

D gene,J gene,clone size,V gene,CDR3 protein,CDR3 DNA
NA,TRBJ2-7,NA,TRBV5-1,CASSLDRSPYEQYF,TGCGCCAGCAGCTTGGACAGGAGCCCCTACGAGCAGTACTTC
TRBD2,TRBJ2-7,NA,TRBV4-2,CASSQELSAGGSLTSYEQYF,TGTGCCAGCAGCCAAGAATTGTCAGCGGGAGGGTCCCTAACCTCCTACGAGCAGTACTTC
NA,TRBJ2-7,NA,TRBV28,CASSFIGGTYEQYF,TGTGCCAGCAGTTTTATCGGGGGAACCTACGAGCAGTACTTC
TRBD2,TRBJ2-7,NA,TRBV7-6,CASSLGPGRAQDEQYF,TGTGCCAGCAGCTTAGGTCCCGGGAGGGCCCAAGACGAGCAGTACTTC
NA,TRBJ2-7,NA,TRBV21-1,CASSTTGNF,TGTGCCAGCAGCACCACAGGGAACTTC
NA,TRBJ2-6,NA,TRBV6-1,CASQGYLRGANVLTF,TGTGCCAGTCAGGGATACCTTCGCGGGGCCAACGTCCTGACTTTC
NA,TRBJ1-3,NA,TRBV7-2,CASSLGEVRFLPSGNTIYF,TGTGCCAGCAGCCTAGGGGAGGTCAGATTTCTACCCTCTGGAAACACCATATATTTT
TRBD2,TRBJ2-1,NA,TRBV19,CASSIVVVAGVEQFF,TGTGCCAGTAGTATAGTGGTGGTAGCGGGAGTTGAGCAGTTCTTC
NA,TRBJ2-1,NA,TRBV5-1,CASESSGASYNEQFF,TGCGCCAGCGAAAGTAGCGGAGCTTCCTACAATGAGCAGTTCTTC
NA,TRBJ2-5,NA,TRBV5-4,CASSAFSGFGGETQYF,TGTGCCAGCAGCGCGTTCTCAGGGTTTGGGGGGGAGACCCAGTACTTC
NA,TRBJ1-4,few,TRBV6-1,CAKTNEKLFF,TGTGCCAAAACAAATGAAAAACTGTTTTTT
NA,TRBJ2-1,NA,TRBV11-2,CASSKRDRPEQFF,TGTGCCAGCAGCAAGCGGGACAGACCCGAGCAGTTCTTC
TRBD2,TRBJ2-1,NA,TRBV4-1,CASSHLRGLAGGRGNEQFF,TGCGCCAGCAGCCACCTCCGGGGGCTAGCGGGAGGGAGGGGCAATGAGCAGTTCTTC
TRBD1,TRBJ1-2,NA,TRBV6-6,CASRQGRSTDGYTF,TGTGCCAGTCGACAGGGGCGGTCGACGGATGGCTACACCTTC
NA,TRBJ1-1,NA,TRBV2,CASSGDGLNTEAFF,TGTGCCAGCAGTGGAGACGGCCTGAACACTGAAGCTTTCTTT
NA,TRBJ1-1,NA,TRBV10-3,CAISEALGEGQAFF,TGTGCCATCAGTGAAGCTTTGGGAGAGGGCCAAGCTTTCTTT
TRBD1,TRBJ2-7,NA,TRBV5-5,CASSHPGGLSYEQYF,TGTGCCAGCAGCCATCCAGGGGGCCTCTCCTACGAGCAGTACTTC
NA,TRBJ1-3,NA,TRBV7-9,CASSFEPPGNTIYF,TGTGCCAGCAGCTTTGAGCCGCCTGGAAACACCATATATTTT